Each of the 30 T cell receptor beta chains below was sequenced from the same sample in a study of T cells expressing NK-cell markers. TCRdb reprocessed the 5' RACE reads, keeping one entry per CDR3 protein, no DNA. In total, the table holds about 410,000 distinct CDR3 sequences. Specimen: blood T cells: a sorted CD56 or NKG2C T cell subset, CD4+ or CD8+ T cells, or bulk PBMC T cells (not recorded which). The receptor source for this set is a woman in her fifties or sixties in good health.

The rearrangement uses TRBV24-1 and TRBJ2-2; TCRdb calls TRBD1, which cannot be checked without DNA. CDR1 and CDR2 from the germline V gene are KGHDR and SFDVKD. The CDR3 sequence is 16 residues long. CDR3 in amino acids: CATSDGTLRNTGELFF.

The rearrangement joins TRBV29-1 to TRBJ2-3; TCRdb lists TRBD2, though no DNA is available to test this call. The length of the CDR3 is 12 residues. Germline V CDR1 and CDR2: SQVTM, ANQGSEA. The CDR3 protein is CSVVSESDTQYF.

The chain recombines TRBV3-1 with TRBJ2-3. The CDR3 spans 13 residues. The germline gives CDR1 LGHDT, CDR2 YNNKEL (reference sequence). The CDR3 sequence: CASGKPGTDTQYF.

This chain links TRBV7-8 with TRBJ2-1. CDR3 length: 13 amino acids. CDR1 SGHVS and CDR2 FQNEAQ come from the germline V gene. CDR3 in amino acids: CASSPVRNNEQFF.

J is TRBJ1-5 and V is TRBV10-3; there is no DNA to check the TCRdb D call of TRBD1. Germline V gene sequence: CDR1 ENHRY, CDR2 SYGVKD. The CDR3 loop spans 14 amino acids. The CDR3 protein is CASRRGQGNQPQHF.

The CDR3 sequence is CASSYLGLAGEKKNEQFF. The chain joins TRBV6-5 to TRBJ2-1; TCRdb returns TRBD2, unconfirmable since there is no DNA. The CDR3 is 18 residues long. Per germline, CDR1 MNHEY and CDR2 SVGAGI.

The chain uses TRBV15 and TRBJ2-6; TCRdb gives TRBD2 as the D gene, but with no DNA this cannot be confirmed. The CDR3 has 17 amino acids. In germline, CDR1 is LNHNV, CDR2 YYDKDF (reference sequence). CDR3 in amino acids: CATSRDKGPGGANVLTF. Based on the CDR3 plus reference TRBV15 and TRBJ2-6, the full variable domain is DAMVIQNPRYQVTQFGKPVTLSCSQTLNHNVMYWYQQKSSQAPKLLFHYYDKDFNNEADTPDNFQSRRPNTSFCFLDIRSPGLGDTAMYLCATSRDKGPGGANVLTFGAGSRLTVL.

The V and J genes are TRBV5-1 and TRBJ1-2. CDR1 is SGHRS, CDR2 YFSETQ, per germline. The CDR3 runs to 15 residues. The CDR3: CASSLLGGGAYGYTF.

The chain is built from TRBV19 and TRBJ1-3. Germline V CDR1 and CDR2: LNHDA, SQIVND (reference sequence). This CDR3 has 15 residues. This CDR3 is CASSIDGISGNTIYF.

The rearrangement joins TRBV6-1 to TRBJ1-2; as DNA is missing, the TRBD1 call by TCRdb cannot be tested. The CDR3 spans 13 residues. In germline, CDR1 is MNHNS, CDR2 SASEGT. The CDR3 loop reads CASSLWPGDGYTF.

The CDR3 sequence is CASSRNRAGSYEQYF. The chain uses TRBV5-1 and TRBJ2-7; TCRdb's assignment of TRBD1 cannot be checked, as there is no DNA. This CDR3 has 15 amino acids. Germline values: CDR1 SGHRS, CDR2 YFSETQ.

The chain joins TRBV29-1 to TRBJ2-1; TCRdb's D call, TRBD1, is unchecked because there is no DNA. CDR3 length: 12 amino acids. Germline values: CDR1 SQVTM, CDR2 ANQGSEA. CDR3 amino acids: CSVPLGTAEQFF.

This chain joins TRBV23-1 and TRBJ2-5; TCRdb selects TRBD1, and the lack of DNA leaves this call unchecked. TRBV23-1 is placed among ORFs of uncertain function. This CDR3 has 14 residues. The CDR3 is CASSQNRKQETQYF.

This chain joins TRBV20-1 and TRBJ2-3; TCRdb proposes TRBD2, but this gene call is untestable without DNA. Germline values: CDR1 DFQATT, CDR2 SNEGSKA (reference sequence). This CDR3 comprises 14 residues. CDR3 residues: CSAKLAASTDTQYF.

The chain carries TRBV10-1 and TRBJ2-2; without DNA, the TCRdb call of TRBD1 cannot be checked. Germline V gene sequence: CDR1 WNHNN, CDR2 SYGVQD (reference sequence). The CDR3 spans 13 residues. CDR3 sequence: CASMGVGAGELFF.

The chain recombines TRBV3-1 with TRBJ2-1; TCRdb indicates TRBD2, and absent DNA this call remains unverified. This CDR3 region has 13 residues. Germline V gene sequence: CDR1 LGHDT, CDR2 YNNKEL (reference sequence). CDR3 region: CASRAGGDNEQFF.

The chain employs TRBV2 and TRBJ2-1; TCRdb's D call of TRBD1 is untestable without DNA. The CDR3 length is 17 residues. The V gene's germline CDR1 is SNHLY and CDR2 FYNNEI. The CDR3 here is CASSDPGLNRSYNEQFF.

The genes are TRBV10-2 and TRBJ1-1; absent DNA, TCRdb's TRBD1 call cannot be checked. CDR1 and CDR2 from the germline V gene are WSHSY and SAAADI. The CDR3 runs 15 residues. The CDR3 protein is CASSPKGQLNTEAFF.

This chain joins TRBV4-1 and TRBJ2-3; TCRdb's D call of TRBD2 is untestable without DNA. This CDR3 has 19 amino acids. Germline-derived CDR1 and CDR2 are MGHRA and YSYEKL. The CDR3 here is CASSQDPYLADWSTDTQYF.

The chain is built from TRBV4-1 and TRBJ1-2; TCRdb's D call of TRBD1 is untestable without DNA. This CDR3 has 14 amino acids. CDR1 is MGHRA, CDR2 YSYEKL, per germline. This CDR3 reads CASSPRQGAGGYTF.

CDR3 residues: CASSLVTSGSLNEQFF. This sequence joins TRBV7-9 and TRBJ2-1; TCRdb selects TRBD2, and the lack of DNA leaves this call unchecked. The germline V gene encodes CDR1 SEHNR and CDR2 FQNEAQ (reference sequence). The CDR3 sequence is 16 residues long.

The rearrangement links TRBV15 to TRBJ1-5. Germline CDR1 LNHNV, CDR2 YYDKDF (reference sequence). The CDR3 has 15 amino acids. CDR3: CATSRVISPGQPQHF.

V and J are TRBV4-2 and TRBJ1-1; there is no DNA to check the TCRdb D call of TRBD1. This CDR3 is built from 16 residues. CDR1 LGHNA and CDR2 YNFKEQ come from the germline V gene. The CDR3 sequence: CASSQGLGQMNTEAFF.

The chain has TRBV6-5 and TRBJ2-7; TCRdb names TRBD1, which stays unverified in the absence of DNA. Germline V lookup: CDR1 MNHEY, CDR2 SVGAGI. The CDR3 consists of 13 residues. CDR3 amino acids: CASTQGGTYEQYF.

The V call is TRBV20-1, the J call TRBJ2-5; TCRdb names TRBD2, which stays unverified in the absence of DNA. The CDR3 extends over 18 amino acids. CDR1 is DFQATT, CDR2 SNEGSKA, per germline (reference sequence). The CDR3 sequence is CSARDPRLAGANKETQYF.

The V call is TRBV12-3 or TRBV12-4, the J call TRBJ2-5; without DNA, the TCRdb call of TRBD1 cannot be checked. The CDR3 has 12 amino acids. The CDR3 loop reads CASTDSQETQYF.

This rearrangement joins TRBV6-5 to TRBJ2-3; no DNA is available, so the TRBD2 call from TCRdb remains unchecked. This CDR3 is built from 18 residues. Per the germline V gene, CDR1 is MNHEY and CDR2 is SVGAGI. This CDR3 is CASSRIWTSGVSTDTQYF.

The chain combines TRBV29-1 with TRBJ2-1; TCRdb reports TRBD1, a call that lacks DNA to check it against. Germline CDR1 SQVTM, CDR2 ANQGSEA. This CDR3 has 14 amino acids. CDR3 protein: CSVERGVPAYEQFF.

CDR3 protein: CATSDFRNEQFF. The chain links TRBV24-1 to TRBJ2-1. CDR1 KGHDR and CDR2 SFDVKD come from the germline V gene. This CDR3 spans 12 amino acids.

This chain connects TRBV29-1 to TRBJ1-3. Germline lookup yields CDR1 SQVTM and CDR2 ANQGSEA. The CDR3 is 15 residues long. The chain's CDR3 is CSVAGGRGSGNTIYF.